This TCR beta chain appears in the sequencing data of a study of shared clonotypes between healthy human individuals. Germline V gene lookup returns CDR1 LGHNA and CDR2 YNFKEQ. After removal of 3 bases from V and 0 bases from J, the junction contained 5 bases not matched to a gene. This CDR3 region has 16 residues. Study-wide points: Sampling used blood alone; tissue repertoires probably differ. What limited the represented genetic and exposure-history diversity was the small number of donors.

TCRdb's copy holds only in-frame clones and misses some; the assay was immunoSEQ multiplex PCR. The sample consists of 2 million to 3 million clones, under 95% of them appearing once. On this clone itself: The target antigen is unknown.

The chain links TRBV4-2 to TRBJ2-7; TRBD1 matches 10 bases. The receptor's source is a man aged 18 to 29 in good health. Some clones in this sample may be carry-over from other donors' samples. The sequenced sample was naive CD4+ T cells from PBMCs. Subset in this sample: CD45RA+ positively selected. CDR3 bases: TGTGCCAGCAGCCAGGGACAGGGGACTCTCTCCTACGAGCAGTACTTC. As protein: CASSQGQGTLSYEQYF.